These 14 T cell receptor beta chains were sequenced from one sample in a study of vaccination and CD4 T cells after COVID-19. Specified treatment: approximately nine-day PBMC culture with coronavirus spike peptide pools or control peptides (ViraFEST assay). An Oncomine TCR Beta short-read assay was used to sequence the DNA from cultured CD4+ T cells. TCRdb reanalysed the PCR reads using MiXCR and keeps one entry per CDR3 protein. The sample has more than 10,000 distinct CDR3 sequences; 40% to 65% are singletons. Their antigens are not known. The sequenced material came from CD4+ T cells from blood, cultured in vitro. These receptors all stem from a human donor who had recovered from COVID-19.

The chain links TRBV11-2 to TRBJ1-1; D is perhaps TRBD1 (6 bases). CDR1 and CDR2 (germline): SGHAT, FQNNGV. This CDR3 is 13 amino acids long. V was cut by 3 bases and J by 7 bases, with 12 bases left in between. CDR3 amino acids: CASSLEQGIEAFF. Written as DNA, the CDR3 is TGTGCCAGCAGCTTGGAACAGGGCATTGAAGCTTTCTTT.

The chain couples TRBV18 to TRBJ1-1; D is perhaps TRBD1 (5 bases). Trimming took 5 bases from V and 7 from J, leaving 14 bases between them. Per germline, CDR1 KGHSH and CDR2 LQKENI. This CDR3 has 13 residues. The DNA for the CDR3 is TGTGCCAGCTCATCCGACAGTGGATTTGAAGCTTTCTTT. Protein product: CASSSDSGFEAFF.

This sequence joins TRBV12-3 or TRBV12-4 and TRBJ2-5; 7 bases are a match to TRBD1. V dropped 5 bases and J dropped 4; count of bases not matched to a gene: 10. CDR3 length: 15 residues. For the CDR3, the DNA is TGTGCCAGCAGTAAAAACACAGGGGCGCGAGAGACCCAGTACTTC. This encodes CASSKNTGARETQYF.

This clonotype was recorded only once. The chain carries TRBV5-1 and TRBJ2-2; D not resolved. Germline V gene data show CDR1 as SGHRS and CDR2 as YFSETQ. There are 14 residues in the CDR3. V lost 0 bases and J 2 bases, leaving 5 bases between the germline ends. CDR3 bases: TGCGCCAGCAGCTTGGAGCGAAACACCGGGGAGCTGTTTTTT. Translated, it gives CASSLERNTGELFF.

As DNA, the CDR3 is TGTGCCAGCAGTTACCAACTGGGAGGGGAAAAACTGTTTTTT. It specifies CASSYQLGGEKLFF. V gene TRBV6-2 or TRBV6-3 combines with J gene TRBJ1-4, with unresolved D. Trimming left V 2 bases short and J 8 bases short, with 12 bases between. CDR1 and CDR2 (germline): MNHEY, SVGEGT. The CDR3 runs 14 residues.

The CDR3 coding sequence is TGCGCCAGCAGTGATGAGCCTTATAGCAATCAGCCCCAGCATTTT. Translating gives CASSDEPYSNQPQHF. V usage is TRBV10-2 and J usage is TRBJ1-5; D remains ambiguous. Germline-derived CDR1 and CDR2 are WSHSY and SAAADI. The CDR3 loop spans 15 amino acids. Trimming removed 3 bases at V and 0 bases at J, with 9 bases between.

The genes are TRBV5-1 and TRBJ2-1; 12 positions agree with TRBD2. The CDR3 covers 14 residues. Germline assignment: CDR1 SGHRS and CDR2 YFSETQ. V was pared by 0 bases and J by 14 bases, with 6 bases of the junction left unmatched. For the CDR3, the DNA is TGCGCCAGCAGCTTGGGTGGACTAGCGGGGAAAAAGTTCTTC. This gives the protein CASSLGGLAGKKFF.

The CDR3 sequence is CASAPGNNEQFF. DNA for the CDR3: TGTGCCAGCGCCCCAGGGAACAATGAGCAGTTCTTC. The chain is built from TRBV6-1 and TRBJ2-1; tentative D call: TRBD1 (5 bases). Germline CDR1 reads MNHNS; CDR2 reads SASEGT. V lost 8 bases and J lost 5, with 10 bases in between. The CDR3 has 12 amino acids.

The rearrangement joins TRBV20-1 to TRBJ1-6; D gene ambiguous. Per germline, CDR1 DFQATT and CDR2 SNEGSKA (reference sequence). The CDR3 has 14 residues. Trimming pared 5 bases from V and 0 bases from J, leaving 8 bases between. This chain's CDR3 is CSALGSSYNSPLHF. The CDR3 DNA reads as TGCAGTGCTTTGGGGAGCTCCTATAATTCACCCCTCCACTTT.

This chain uses TRBV5-1 with TRBJ1-1; D is undetermined. Germline CDR1 is SGHRS and CDR2 is YFSETQ. V was shortened by 3 bases and J by 3 bases, with 15 bases between the two germline ends. The CDR3 runs 15 residues. CDR3 region: CASSSDGRTYTEAFF. DNA of the CDR3: TGCGCCAGCAGCTCCGACGGACGGACTTACACTGAAGCTTTCTTT.

The chain recombines TRBV19 with TRBJ1-2; unclear D gene. Between the trimmed V and J ends, which lost 5 bases and 2 bases, there was a span of 12 bases. In germline, CDR1 is LNHDA, CDR2 SQIVND (reference sequence). This CDR3 has 14 residues. CDR3 nucleotides: TGTGCCAGTAGTCCCGACCGGATGAACTATGGCTACACCTTC. Its translation is CASSPDRMNYGYTF.

This clonotype has only a few counts. The chain recombines TRBV7-2 with TRBJ1-5; D is unresolved. The V end lost 1 base, the J end lost 3 bases, and 10 bases lay between the germline ends. The CDR3 contains 15 residues. Germline V gene sequence: CDR1 SGHTA, CDR2 FQGNSA. CDR3 nucleotide sequence: TGTGCCAGCAGCTTAGTTGGAGGACCCAATCAGCCCCAGCATTTT. Translating gives CASSLVGGPNQPQHF.

The chain recombines TRBV2 with TRBJ2-3; tentative D call: TRBD2 (6 bases). The CDR3 consists of 16 residues. Germline values: CDR1 SNHLY, CDR2 FYNNEI. Trimming shortened V by 7 bases and J by 1 base, and 18 bases separated the two germline ends. The CDR3 region is CASTRPAGTGTDTQYF. Written as DNA, the CDR3 is TGTGCCAGCACCAGACCGGCGGGGACGGGCACAGATACGCAGTATTTT. The full variable domain, with the rest looked up from reference TRBV2 and TRBJ2-3, is EPEVTQTPSHQVTQMGQEVILRCVPISNHLYFYWYRQILGQKVEFLVSFYNNEISEKSEIFDDQFSVERPDGSNFTLKIRSTKLEDSAMYFCASTRPAGTGTDTQYFGPGTRLTVL.

The chain links TRBV6-2 or TRBV6-3 to TRBJ2-3; 8 bases map to TRBD1. V lost 2 bases to trimming and J lost 6 bases; unmatched junction nucleotides: 7. Germline assignment: CDR1 MNHEY and CDR2 SVGEGT. CDR3 size: 15 residues. CDR3 residues: CASSYQSGGSDTQYF. DNA of the CDR3: TGTGCCAGCAGTTACCAGTCAGGGGGCTCGGATACGCAGTATTTT.